These T cell receptor beta chains were read from a single sample in a study of chemoradiotherapy in HPV16-positive cancers. Libraries were prepared by immunoSEQ multiplex PCR; TCRdb keeps only in-frame clonotypes and omits some of them. The sample holds about 14,000 clones; 60% to 75% are singletons and the top ten take approximately 9.3%. The biological material was taken from a patient who underwent chemoradiotherapy. These receptors all stem from a human donor with HPV-associated anogenital cancer. Both conserved end residues are part of each CDR3. Fields, in order: D gene, J gene, V gene, clone size, CDR3 protein, CDR3 DNA. The D gene is left open where the match is weak. Clone size, where shown, is once, few, many, or a class for clones that have expanded.

.	TRBJ2-7	TRBV11-2	.	CASSILLGSMDEQYF	TGTGCCAGCAGCATCCTCCTGGGGAGTATGGACGAGCAGTACTTC
.	TRBJ1-4	TRBV5-6	.	CASSLWTQNEKLFF	TGTGCCAGCAGCTTGTGGACACAGAATGAAAAACTGTTTTTT
.	TRBJ2-3	TRBV7-2	.	CASSLQRVGTDTQYF	TGTGCCAGCAGCTTACAGCGAGTGGGCACAGATACGCAGTATTTT
.	TRBJ1-1	TRBV6-5	.	CASSYSTLAWNTEAFF	TGTGCCAGCAGTTACTCGACTCTGGCGTGGAACACTGAAGCTTTCTTT
.	TRBJ1-3	TRBV13	.	CASSLWTAGNTIYF	TGTGCCAGCAGCTTATGGACAGCTGGAAACACCATATATTTT
TRBD1	TRBJ1-4	TRBV9	.	CASSPGTDEKLFF	TGTGCCAGCAGCCCCGGGACAGATGAAAAACTGTTTTTT
.	TRBJ2-1	TRBV11-2	.	CASSNDRTAKEQFF	TGTGCCAGCAGCAACGATCGGACGGCGAAAGAGCAGTTCTTC
TRBD1	TRBJ1-2	TRBV19	.	CASSPQGGQGSYGYTF	TGTGCCAGTAGTCCTCAGGGGGGACAGGGGTCCTATGGCTACACCTTC
.	TRBJ1-1	TRBV5-5	.	CASSGSRAQGAEAFF	TGTGCCAGCAGCGGGAGCAGGGCCCAGGGCGCTGAAGCTTTCTTT
.	TRBJ1-2	TRBV27	.	CASSLFGRDPTGYTF	TGTGCCAGCAGTTTATTTGGCAGGGACCCCACTGGCTACACCTTC
.	TRBJ2-7	TRBV4-1	.	CASSQRVTVREQYF	TGCGCCAGCAGCCAGAGAGTAACAGTGCGAGAGCAGTACTTC
TRBD2	TRBJ2-1	TRBV11-3	.	CASSFDPSGLYNEQFF	TGTGCCAGCAGCTTTGATCCTAGCGGGCTCTACAATGAGCAGTTCTTC
.	TRBJ2-2	TRBV5-1	.	CASSLDVMGTGELFF	TGCGCCAGCAGCTTGGACGTCATGGGCACCGGGGAGCTGTTTTTT
TRBD1	TRBJ2-5	TRBV2	.	CASRERTGSANQETQYF	TGTGCCAGCAGGGAACGGACAGGGTCCGCGAACCAAGAGACCCAGTACTTC
.	TRBJ2-7	TRBV30	.	CAWSVAYEQYF	TGTGCCTGGAGTGTAGCGTACGAGCAGTACTTC
TRBD1	TRBJ2-3	TRBV11-3	.	CASSLGDRGTDTQYF	TGTGCCAGCAGCTTAGGAGACAGGGGCACAGATACGCAGTATTTT
.	TRBJ1-1	TRBV4-1	.	CASSQGYGGTEAFF	TGCGCCAGCAGCCAAGGATATGGGGGAACTGAAGCTTTCTTT
.	TRBJ1-4	TRBV30	once	CAWSSGQGANEKLFF	TGTGCCTGGAGTTCGGGGCAGGGAGCTAATGAAAAACTGTTTTTT
.	TRBJ1-5	TRBV2	.	CASSEQGRVGNQPQHF	TGTGCCAGCAGTGAACAGGGGAGGGTCGGCAATCAGCCCCAGCATTTT
.	TRBJ2-1	TRBV27	.	CASSYRAGEQFF	TGTGCCAGCAGTTACAGGGCCGGTGAGCAGTTCTTC
.	TRBJ2-2	TRBV7-6	.	CASSSQGQTGELFF	TGTGCCAGCAGCTCCCAAGGACAGACCGGGGAGCTGTTTTTT
.	TRBJ1-5	TRBV27	.	CASSLTGPHNQPQHF	TGTGCCAGCAGTTTAACAGGGCCTCACAATCAGCCCCAGCATTTT
TRBD1	TRBJ2-5	TRBV11-3	.	CASSFDYGTGTGREETQYF	TGTGCCAGCAGCTTCGATTACGGTACCGGGACAGGGCGTGAAGAGACCCAGTACTTC
.	TRBJ2-3	TRBV11-3	.	CASRPRLKKRTRRTDTQYF	TGTGCCAGCAGGCCCAGGTTAAAGAAGCGGACTCGGCGCACAGATACGCAGTATTTT
.	TRBJ1-2	TRBV5-1	.	CASSLDTGGYGYTF	TGCGCCAGCAGCTTGGATACCGGGGGGTACGGCTACACCTTC
.	TRBJ2-7	TRBV6-5	once	CASSLGSPSYEQYF	TGTGCCAGCAGTTTGGGGTCTCCGTCCTACGAGCAGTACTTC
TRBD2	TRBJ2-5	TRBV7-9	.	CASSPLLAGGQETQYF	TGTGCCAGCAGCCCACTACTAGCGGGAGGCCAAGAGACCCAGTACTTC
.	TRBJ1-2	TRBV14	once	CASSRPGQHWGGYTF	TGTGCCAGCAGCCGGCCGGGACAACATTGGGGTGGCTACACCTTC
TRBD1	TRBJ2-3	TRBV11-3	.	CASSLGGQGKGTQYF	TGTGCCAGCAGCCTAGGCGGACAGGGGAAGGGTACGCAGTATTTT
TRBD1	TRBJ1-2	TRBV11-1	.	CASSFQGAGGYTF	TGTGCCAGCAGCTTCCAGGGGGCAGGAGGCTACACCTTC
TRBD1	TRBJ1-1	TRBV6-1	once	CASTPTGVNTEAFF	TGTGCCAGCACTCCGACAGGGGTGAACACTGAAGCTTTCTTT
.	TRBJ2-1	TRBV19	few	CASSIVSGNSYNEQFF	TGTGCCAGTAGTATAGTTTCAGGGAACTCCTACAATGAGCAGTTCTTC
.	TRBJ1-1	TRBV4-1	.	CASSQDRRTEAFF	TGCGCCAGCAGCCAAGACCGGAGGACTGAAGCTTTCTTT
.	TRBJ2-7	TRBV4-1	once	CASSPTGLGGIYEQYF	TGCGCCAGCAGTCCCACAGGACTTGGCGGTATTTACGAGCAGTACTTC
.	TRBJ2-3	TRBV9	.	CASRGYTDTQYF	TGTGCCAGCAGGGGATACACAGATACGCAGTATTTT
.	TRBJ1-4	TRBV27	.	CASSLEPVFTNEKLFF	TGTGCCAGCAGTTTAGAACCTGTTTTCACTAATGAAAAACTGTTTTTT
.	TRBJ1-2	TRBV5-4	.	CASSPGPQDYGYTF	TGTGCCAGCAGCCCGGGGCCTCAGGACTATGGCTACACCTTC
TRBD1	TRBJ1-2	TRBV11-2	.	CASSGTRGRNYGYTF	TGTGCCAGCAGCGGGACCAGGGGGCGTAACTATGGCTACACCTTC
.	TRBJ2-1	TRBV10-1	.	CASSESKDEQFF	TGCGCCAGCAGTGAGTCGAAAGATGAGCAGTTCTTC
.	TRBJ2-7	TRBV5-6	.	CASSRRGSHEQYF	TGTGCCAGCAGCCGTCGGGGCAGCCACGAGCAGTACTTC
.	TRBJ2-5	TRBV5-1	.	CASSLFNRETQYF	TGCGCCAGCAGCTTGTTTAACCGGGAGACCCAGTACTTC
.	TRBJ2-4	TRBV6-1	.	CASSEGSRPSAKNIQYF	TGTGCCAGCAGTGAAGGAAGCCGGCCTTCGGCCAAAAACATTCAGTACTTC
.	TRBJ2-3	TRBV5-1	.	CASSQDTDTQYF	TGCGCCAGCAGTCAAGACACAGATACGCAGTATTTT
.	TRBJ1-1	TRBV19	.	CASSGSLNTEAFF	TGTGCCAGTAGCGGAAGTTTGAACACTGAAGCTTTCTTT